Listed below are T cell receptor beta chains from one sample, sequenced in a study of vaccination effects on CD4 cells after COVID-19. Their cognate antigens are unknown. Assay: immunoSEQ multiplex PCR; the TCRdb copy retains only in-frame clones and omits some. The sample yields tens of thousands of clones, around 85% seen once. This specimen consisted of CD4+ T cells from PBMCs cultured without peptide, obtained after COVID-19 vaccination. Receptors were obtained from a human donor who received a COVID-19 vaccine. CDR3s include the opening cysteine and the closing phenylalanine or tryptophan. Fields, in order: J gene, D gene, clone size, V gene, CDR3 protein, CDR3 DNA. A D gene is named only where the DNA matches it firmly. Some rows have no size entry. The others give once, few or many, or a class for an expanded clone.

>TRBJ1-1|TRBD1|.|TRBV7-3
CASSSTGGITEAFF
TGTGCCAGCAGCTCCACAGGGGGCATCACTGAAGCTTTCTTT
>TRBJ1-2|TRBD1|.|TRBV4-3
CASSQGQGANFYGYTF
TGCGCCAGCAGCCAGGGACAGGGGGCAAATTTCTATGGCTACACCTTC
>TRBJ1-2|.|.|TRBV24-1
CATSHSWGKYGYTF
TGTGCCACCAGTCATAGCTGGGGTAAATATGGCTACACCTTC
>TRBJ1-1|.|.|TRBV6-5
CASSINTEAFF
TGTGCCAGCAGTATTAACACTGAAGCTTTCTTT
>TRBJ1-4|.|few|TRBV6-5
CASSPTGTISGKLFF
TGTGCCAGCAGCCCCACCGGGACAATATCAGGGAAACTGTTTTTT
>TRBJ2-1|.|once|TRBV2
CASSVLGHNEQFF
TGTGCCAGCAGTGTATTGGGACACAATGAGCAGTTCTTC
>TRBJ1-2|.|.|TRBV29-1
CSVYLSGEANYGYTF
TGCAGCGTTTATCTGTCGGGGGAAGCTAACTATGGCTACACCTTC
>TRBJ2-2|.|.|TRBV24-1
CATSDSDGRPTGELFF
TGTGCCACCAGTGATTCGGACGGGAGACCCACCGGGGAGCTGTTTTTT
>TRBJ2-5|.|.|TRBV3-1/TRBV3-2
CASSLHRGGKETQYF
TGTGCCAGCAGCCTACACAGGGGGGGGAAAGAGACCCAGTACTTC
>TRBJ1-1|TRBD1|.|TRBV18
CASSPAGDRAGTEAFF
TGTGCCAGCTCACCGGCCGGGGACAGGGCAGGCACTGAAGCTTTCTTT
>TRBJ1-6|.|few|TRBV7-9
CASSHRAGRISYNSPLHF
TGTGCCAGCAGCCATAGGGCCGGGCGAATCTCCTATAATTCACCCCTCCACTTT
>TRBJ2-3|.|.|TRBV24-1
CATSPGSDTQYF
TGTGCCACCAGTCCAGGGTCAGATACGCAGTATTTT
>TRBJ2-2|TRBD1|few|TRBV6-5
CATYNRGSGTGELFF
TGTGCCACCTACAACAGGGGATCAGGAACCGGGGAGCTGTTTTTT
>TRBJ1-2|.|.|TRBV7-2
CASSFDGSYGYTF
TGTGCCAGCAGCTTTGACGGTAGCTATGGCTACACCTTC
>TRBJ1-6|TRBD1|.|TRBV12-5
CASAMGQGDSPLHF
TGTGCTAGTGCGATGGGACAGGGAGACTCACCCCTCCACTTT